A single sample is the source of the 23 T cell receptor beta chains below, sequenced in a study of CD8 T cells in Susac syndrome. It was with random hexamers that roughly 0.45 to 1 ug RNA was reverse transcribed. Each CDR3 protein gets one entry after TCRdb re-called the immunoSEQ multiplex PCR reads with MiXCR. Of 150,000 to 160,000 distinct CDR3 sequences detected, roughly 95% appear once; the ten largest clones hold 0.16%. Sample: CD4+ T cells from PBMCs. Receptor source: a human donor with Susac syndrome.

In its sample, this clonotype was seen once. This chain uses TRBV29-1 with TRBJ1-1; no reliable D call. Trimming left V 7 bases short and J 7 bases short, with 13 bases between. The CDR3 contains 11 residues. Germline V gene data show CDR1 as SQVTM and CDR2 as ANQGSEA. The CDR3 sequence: CSARGGYEAFF. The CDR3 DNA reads TGCAGCGCCCGGGGAGGGTATGAAGCTTTCTTT.

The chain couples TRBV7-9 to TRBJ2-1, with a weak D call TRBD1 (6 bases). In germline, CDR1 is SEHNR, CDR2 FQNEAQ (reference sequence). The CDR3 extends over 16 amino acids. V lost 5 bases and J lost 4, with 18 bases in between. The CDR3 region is CASSAFRGDGYNEQFF. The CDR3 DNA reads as TGTGCCAGCAGCGCCTTCAGGGGAGACGGGTACAATGAGCAGTTCTTC.

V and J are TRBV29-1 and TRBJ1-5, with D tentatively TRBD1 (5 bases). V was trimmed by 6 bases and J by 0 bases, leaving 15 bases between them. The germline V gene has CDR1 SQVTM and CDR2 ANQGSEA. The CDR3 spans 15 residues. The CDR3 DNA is TGCAGCGTCGGGACCGGGGGAGATAGCAATCAGCCCCAGCATTTT. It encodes CSVGTGGDSNQPQHF.

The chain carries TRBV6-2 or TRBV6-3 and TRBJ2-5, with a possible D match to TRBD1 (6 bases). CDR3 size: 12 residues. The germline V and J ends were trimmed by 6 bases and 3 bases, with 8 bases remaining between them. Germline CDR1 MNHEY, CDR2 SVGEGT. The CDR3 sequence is CASSSGEETQYF. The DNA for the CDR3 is TGTGCCAGCAGCTCAGGGGAAGAGACCCAGTACTTC.

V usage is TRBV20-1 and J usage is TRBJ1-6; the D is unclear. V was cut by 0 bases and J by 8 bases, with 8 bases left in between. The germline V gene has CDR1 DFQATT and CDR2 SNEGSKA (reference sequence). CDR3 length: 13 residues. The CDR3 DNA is TGCAGTGCTAGAGACTTCGGGGATTCACCCCTCCACTTT. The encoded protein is CSARDFGDSPLHF.

The CDR3 sequence is CASSFFRGGPTDTQYF. The DNA of the CDR3 is TGTGCCAGCAGCTTCTTTCGGGGGGGCCCGACAGATACGCAGTATTTT. The chain uses TRBV7-2 and TRBJ2-3; TRBD2 matches at 8 bases. The ends lost 3 bases at V and 3 bases at J; junction bases unmatched: 8. Looked up from germline, CDR1 is SGHTA and CDR2 is FQGNSA. The CDR3 consists of 16 residues.

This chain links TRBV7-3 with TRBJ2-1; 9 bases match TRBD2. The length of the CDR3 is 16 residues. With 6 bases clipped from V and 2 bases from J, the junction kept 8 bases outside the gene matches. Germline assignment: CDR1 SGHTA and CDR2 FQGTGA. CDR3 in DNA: TGTGCCAGCAGACCCAATGCGGGGGGGGCCTACAATGAGCAGTTCTTC. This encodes CASRPNAGGAYNEQFF.

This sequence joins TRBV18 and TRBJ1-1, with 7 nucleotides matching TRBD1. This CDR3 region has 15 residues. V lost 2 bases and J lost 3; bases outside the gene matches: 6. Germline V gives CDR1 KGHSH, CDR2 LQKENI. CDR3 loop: CASSPSRGKDTEAFF. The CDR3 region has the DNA TGTGCCAGCTCACCATCCAGGGGGAAGGACACTGAAGCTTTCTTT.

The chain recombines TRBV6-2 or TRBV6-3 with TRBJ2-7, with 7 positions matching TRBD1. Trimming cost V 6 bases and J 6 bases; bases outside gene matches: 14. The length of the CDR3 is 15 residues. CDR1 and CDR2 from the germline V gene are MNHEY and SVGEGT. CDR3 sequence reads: CASSLDRASSGEQYF. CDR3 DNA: TGTGCCAGCAGCCTTGACAGGGCCTCAAGCGGCGAGCAGTACTTC.

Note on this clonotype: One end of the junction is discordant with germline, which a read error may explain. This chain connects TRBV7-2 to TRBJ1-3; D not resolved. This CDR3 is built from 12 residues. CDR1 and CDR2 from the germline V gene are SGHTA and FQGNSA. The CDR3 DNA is TGTGCCAGCAGTTCTCTGGGAAATCGGCCTCATTTT. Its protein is CASSSLGNRPHF.

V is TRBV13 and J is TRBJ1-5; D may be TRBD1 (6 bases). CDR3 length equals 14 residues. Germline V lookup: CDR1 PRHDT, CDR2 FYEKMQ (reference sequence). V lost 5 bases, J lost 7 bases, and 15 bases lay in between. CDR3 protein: CASSPRGLGQPQHF. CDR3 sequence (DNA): TGTGCCAGCAGCCCCCGGGGGCTGGGACAGCCCCAGCATTTT.

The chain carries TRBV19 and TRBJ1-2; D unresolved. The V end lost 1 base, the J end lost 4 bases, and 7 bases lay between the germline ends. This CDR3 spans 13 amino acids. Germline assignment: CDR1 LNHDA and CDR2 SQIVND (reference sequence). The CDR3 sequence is CASSIGLGYGYTF. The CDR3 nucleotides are TGTGCCAGTAGTATAGGCCTGGGCTATGGCTACACCTTC.

CDR3 residues: CASSPRLGHNEQFF. CDR3 DNA sequence: TGTGCCAGCAGCCCTAGACTAGGTCACAATGAGCAGTTCTTC. This sequence joins TRBV7-8 and TRBJ2-1; perhaps TRBD2 as D (6 bases). The germline CDR1 and CDR2 sequences are SGHVS and FQNEAQ. This CDR3 region has 14 residues. Trimming took off 5 bases at V and 5 bases at J, with 13 bases between the two ends.

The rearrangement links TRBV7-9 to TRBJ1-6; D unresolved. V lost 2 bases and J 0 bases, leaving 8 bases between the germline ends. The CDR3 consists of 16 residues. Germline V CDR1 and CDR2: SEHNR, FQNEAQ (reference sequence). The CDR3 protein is CASSLTESSYNSPLHF. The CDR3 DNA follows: TGTGCCAGCAGCTTAACAGAGAGCTCCTATAATTCACCCCTCCACTTT. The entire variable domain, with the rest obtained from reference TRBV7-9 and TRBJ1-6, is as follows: DTGVSQNPRHKITKRGQNVTFRCDPISEHNRLYWYRQTLGQGPEFLTYFQNEAQLEKSRLLSDRFSAERPKGSFSTLEIQRTEQGDSAMYLCASSLTESSYNSPLHFGNGTRLTVT.

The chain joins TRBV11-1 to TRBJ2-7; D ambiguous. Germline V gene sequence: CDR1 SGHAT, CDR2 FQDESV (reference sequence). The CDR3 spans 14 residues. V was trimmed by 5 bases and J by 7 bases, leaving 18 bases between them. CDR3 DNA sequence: TGTGCCAGCAGCCCTGGGCAGGCAGTACGGGAGCAGTACTTC. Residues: CASSPGQAVREQYF.

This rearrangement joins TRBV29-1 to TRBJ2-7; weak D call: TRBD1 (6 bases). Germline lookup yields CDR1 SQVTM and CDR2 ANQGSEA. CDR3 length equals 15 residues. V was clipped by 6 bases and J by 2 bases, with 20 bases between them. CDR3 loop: CSVATGTHFPYEQYF. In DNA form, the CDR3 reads TGCAGCGTGGCAACCGGGACACACTTCCCCTACGAGCAGTACTTC.

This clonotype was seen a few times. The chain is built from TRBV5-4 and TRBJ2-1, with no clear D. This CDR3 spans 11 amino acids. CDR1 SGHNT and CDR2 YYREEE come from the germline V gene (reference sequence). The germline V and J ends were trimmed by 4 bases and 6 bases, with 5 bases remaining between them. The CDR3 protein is CASSRINEQFF. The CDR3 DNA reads TGTGCCAGCAGCCGGATCAATGAGCAGTTCTTC.

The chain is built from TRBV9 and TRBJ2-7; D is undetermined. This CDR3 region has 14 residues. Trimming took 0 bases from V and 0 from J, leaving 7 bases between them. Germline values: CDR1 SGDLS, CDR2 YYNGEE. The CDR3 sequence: CASSVEAHSYEQYF. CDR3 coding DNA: TGTGCCAGCAGCGTAGAGGCCCACTCCTACGAGCAGTACTTC.

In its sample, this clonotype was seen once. The CDR3 DNA is TGTGCCAGCAGTTTCAGGGGGGGCCAAGAGACCCAGTACTTC. Protein: CASSFRGGQETQYF. The chain carries TRBV27 and TRBJ2-5; D tentatively reads TRBD1 or TRBD2 (7 bases each). Germline CDR1 and CDR2: MNHEY and SMNVEV (reference sequence). The CDR3 has 14 residues. Trimming shortened V by 3 bases and J by 1 base, and 9 bases separated the two germline ends.

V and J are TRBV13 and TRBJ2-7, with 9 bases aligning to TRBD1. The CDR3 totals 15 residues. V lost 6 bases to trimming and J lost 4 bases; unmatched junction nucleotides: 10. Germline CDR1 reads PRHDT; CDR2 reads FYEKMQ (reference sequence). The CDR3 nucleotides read TGTGCCAGCAGGGAGAACAGGGGGCTACAATACGAGCAGTACTTC. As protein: CASRENRGLQYEQYF. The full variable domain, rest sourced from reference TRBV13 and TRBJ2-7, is AAGVIQSPRHLIKEKRETATLKCYPIPRHDTVYWYQQGPGQDPQFLISFYEKMQSDKGSIPDRFSAQQFSDYHSELNMSSLELGDSALYFCASRENRGLQYEQYFGPGTRLTVT.

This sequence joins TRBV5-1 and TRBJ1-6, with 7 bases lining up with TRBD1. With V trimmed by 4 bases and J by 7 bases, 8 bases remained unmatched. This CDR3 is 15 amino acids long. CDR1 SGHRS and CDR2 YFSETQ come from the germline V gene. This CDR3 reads CASSIEGAGNSPLHF. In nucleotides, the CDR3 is TGCGCCAGCAGCATCGAGGGGGCGGGGAATTCACCCCTCCACTTT.

CDR3 nucleotides: TGTGCCAGCAGCTTATTATCCCAGAACTATGGCTACACCTTC. This codes for CASSLLSQNYGYTF. The rearrangement uses TRBV5-4 and TRBJ1-2; unclear D gene. Germline V gives CDR1 SGHNT, CDR2 YYREEE (reference sequence). Trimming took off 2 bases at V and 2 bases at J, with 10 bases between the two ends. The CDR3 is 14 amino acids.

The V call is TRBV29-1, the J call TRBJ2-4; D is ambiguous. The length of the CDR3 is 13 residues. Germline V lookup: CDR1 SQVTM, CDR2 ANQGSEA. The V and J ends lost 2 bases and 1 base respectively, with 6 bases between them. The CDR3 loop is CSVELGAKNIQYF. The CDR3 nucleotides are TGCAGCGTTGAATTGGGGGCCAAAAACATTCAGTACTTC.